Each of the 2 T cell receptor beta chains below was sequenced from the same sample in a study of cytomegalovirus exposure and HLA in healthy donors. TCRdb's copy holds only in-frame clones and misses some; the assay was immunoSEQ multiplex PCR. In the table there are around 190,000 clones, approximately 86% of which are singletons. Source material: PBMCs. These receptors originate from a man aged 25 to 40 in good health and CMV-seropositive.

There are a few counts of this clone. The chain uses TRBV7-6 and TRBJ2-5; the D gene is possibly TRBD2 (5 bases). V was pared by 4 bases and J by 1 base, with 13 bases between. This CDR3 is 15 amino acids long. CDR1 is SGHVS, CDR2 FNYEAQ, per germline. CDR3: CASSSPRSGQETQYF. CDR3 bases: TGTGCCAGCAGCTCCCCCAGAAGCGGCCAAGAGACCCAGTACTTC. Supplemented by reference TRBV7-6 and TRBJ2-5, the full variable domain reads GAGVSQSPRYKVTKRGQDVALRCDPISGHVSLYWYRQALGQGPEFLTYFNYEAQQDKSGLPNDRFSAERPEGSISTLTIQRTEQRDSAMYRCASSSPRSGQETQYFGPGTRLLVL.

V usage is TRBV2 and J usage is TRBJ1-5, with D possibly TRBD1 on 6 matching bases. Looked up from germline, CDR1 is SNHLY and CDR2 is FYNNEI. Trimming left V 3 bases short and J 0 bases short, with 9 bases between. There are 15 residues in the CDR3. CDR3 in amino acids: CASSERGFSNQPQHF. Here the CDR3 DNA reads TGTGCCAGCAGTGAGAGGGGGTTTAGCAATCAGCCCCAGCATTTT.